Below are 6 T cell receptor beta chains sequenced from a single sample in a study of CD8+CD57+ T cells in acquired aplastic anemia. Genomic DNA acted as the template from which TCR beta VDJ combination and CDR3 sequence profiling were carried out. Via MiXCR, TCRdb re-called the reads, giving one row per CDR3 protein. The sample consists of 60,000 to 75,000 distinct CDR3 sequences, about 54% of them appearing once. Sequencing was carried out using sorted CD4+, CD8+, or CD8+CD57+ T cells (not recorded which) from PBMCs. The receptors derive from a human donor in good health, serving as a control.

The CDR3 DNA sequence: TGTGCCACCAGCAGTTGGGGCGGGACCTTCTCCTACGAGCAGTACTTC. This encodes CATSSWGGTFSYEQYF. This chain uses TRBV15 with TRBJ2-7; D may be TRBD2 (6 bases). V was clipped by 3 bases and J by 0 bases, with 15 bases between them. The CDR3 totals 16 residues. Germline V CDR1 and CDR2: LNHNV, YYDKDF (reference sequence).

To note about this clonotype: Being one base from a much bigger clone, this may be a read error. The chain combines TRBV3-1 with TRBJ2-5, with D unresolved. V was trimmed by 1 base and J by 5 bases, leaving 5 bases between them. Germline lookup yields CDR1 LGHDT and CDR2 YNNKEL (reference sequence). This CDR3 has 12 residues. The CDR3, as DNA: TGTGCCAGCAGCCAAGCACATGAGACCCAGTACTTC. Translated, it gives CASSQAHETQYF.

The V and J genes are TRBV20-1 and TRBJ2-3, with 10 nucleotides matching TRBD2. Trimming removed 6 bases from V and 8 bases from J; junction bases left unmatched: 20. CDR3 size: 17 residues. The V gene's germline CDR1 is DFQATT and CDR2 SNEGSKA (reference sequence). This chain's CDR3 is CSASAASGTSAPGTQYF. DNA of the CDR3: TGCAGTGCCAGTGCAGCCTCCGGGACTAGCGCACCAGGTACGCAGTATTTT.

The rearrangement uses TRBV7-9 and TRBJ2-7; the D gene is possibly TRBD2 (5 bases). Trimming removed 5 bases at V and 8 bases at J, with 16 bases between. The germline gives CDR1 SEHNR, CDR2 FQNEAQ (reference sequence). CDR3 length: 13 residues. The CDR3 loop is CASSIGVGAKQYF. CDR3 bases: TGTGCCAGCAGCATCGGAGTGGGAGCGAAGCAGTACTTC.

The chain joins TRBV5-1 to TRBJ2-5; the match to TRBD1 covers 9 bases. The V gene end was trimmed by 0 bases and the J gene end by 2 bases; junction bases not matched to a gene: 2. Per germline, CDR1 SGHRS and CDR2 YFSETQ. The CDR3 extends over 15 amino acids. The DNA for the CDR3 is TGCGCCAGCAGCTTGGGTGGGACAGGGCAAGAGACCCAGTACTTC. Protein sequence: CASSLGGTGQETQYF.

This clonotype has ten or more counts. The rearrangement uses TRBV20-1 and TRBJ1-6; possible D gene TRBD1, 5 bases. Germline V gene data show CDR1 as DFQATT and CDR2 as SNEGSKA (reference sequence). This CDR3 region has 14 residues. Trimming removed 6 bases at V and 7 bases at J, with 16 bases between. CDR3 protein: CSATSGTGNSPLHF. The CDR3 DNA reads TGCAGTGCAACCAGCGGGACGGGAAATTCACCCCTCCACTTT.